Following are 12 T cell receptor beta chains from one sample sequenced in a study of cytomegalovirus exposure and HLA in healthy donors. Profiling relied on immunoSEQ multiplex PCR, and the TCRdb table lists in-frame clones only, not all of them. The data show 150,000 to 200,000 clones, with approximately 84% seen just once and 2.8% held by the top ten. The sequencing sample was made of PBMCs. The origin of the receptors is a woman between 18 and 30 years old in good health and CMV-seropositive.

This clone has a single count. This chain joins TRBV6-5 and TRBJ2-7; the D gene is possibly TRBD2 (5 bases). The CDR3 length is 14 residues. The V gene's germline CDR1 is MNHEY and CDR2 SVGAGI. V lost 4 bases and J lost 4, with 14 bases in between. The CDR3 region is CASSLSGFAYEQYF. Here the CDR3 DNA reads TGTGCCAGCAGTTTGTCGGGGTTTGCGTACGAGCAGTACTTC.

In its sample, this clone was seen once. The genes are TRBV6-4 and TRBJ1-1; 7 nucleotides agree with TRBD1. With 6 bases clipped from V and 8 bases from J, the junction kept 9 bases outside the gene matches. Germline CDR1 is MRHNA and CDR2 is SNTAGT. CDR3 length: 13 amino acids. The CDR3 spells CASSLTLQGEAFF. Here the CDR3 DNA reads TGTGCCAGCAGCCTTACACTACAGGGGGAAGCTTTCTTT.

This clone has only a few counts. This sequence joins TRBV4-1 and TRBJ1-1, with a weak D call TRBD1 (5 bases). The CDR3 has 13 amino acids. The V gene lost 4 bases and the J gene lost 4 bases, with 10 bases spanning the gap. CDR1 and CDR2 from the germline V gene are MGHRA and YSYEKL. CDR3 coding DNA: TGCGCCAGCAGCCCCCAGGGTTCCACTGAAGCTTTCTTT. This translates into CASSPQGSTEAFF.

The chain links TRBV27 to TRBJ1-5; tentatively, D is TRBD1 (5 bases). Trimming pared 6 bases from V and 9 bases from J, leaving 18 bases between. The CDR3 is made up of 14 amino acids. Per germline, CDR1 MNHEY and CDR2 SMNVEV (reference sequence). The CDR3 region is CASSQVGGVGPQHF. CDR3 in DNA: TGTGCCAGCAGCCAGGTGGGGGGTGTGGGGCCCCAGCATTTT.

This chain uses TRBV7-6 with TRBJ2-1; TRBD2 agrees at 8 bases. The CDR3 length is 13 residues. The junction had 2 bases not matched to a gene; V was cut back by 3 bases and J by 7 bases. CDR1 is SGHVS, CDR2 FNYEAQ, per germline. The CDR3 protein is CASSLRGENEQFF. The CDR3 coding sequence is TGTGCCAGCAGCTTGCGGGGGGAGAATGAGCAGTTCTTC. The full variable domain, in which reference TRBV7-6 and TRBJ2-1 provide the parts outside the CDR3, is GAGVSQSPRYKVTKRGQDVALRCDPISGHVSLYWYRQALGQGPEFLTYFNYEAQQDKSGLPNDRFSAERPEGSISTLTIQRTEQRDSAMYRCASSLRGENEQFFGPGTRLTVL.

The chain has TRBV7-6 and TRBJ1-5; 11 bases agree with TRBD1. Germline CDR1 and CDR2: SGHVS and FNYEAQ. The CDR3 covers 14 residues. V shed 7 bases and J 7 bases; nucleotides not matched to a gene: 6. The CDR3 protein is CASTKGQGDQPQHF. CDR3 nucleotides: TGTGCCAGCACCAAGGGACAGGGGGACCAGCCCCAGCATTTT.

The genes are TRBV6-1 and TRBJ1-2, with 8 nucleotides matching TRBD1. With 4 bases clipped from V and 4 bases from J, the junction kept 11 bases outside the gene matches. The germline CDR1 and CDR2 sequences are MNHNS and SASEGT. The CDR3 is made up of 16 amino acids. For the CDR3, the DNA is TGTGCCAGCAGTGTCTGGATTGGGGACAGGACCTATGGCTACACCTTC. Protein: CASSVWIGDRTYGYTF.

V usage is TRBV19 and J usage is TRBJ2-1; D perhaps matches TRBD2 (6 bases). This CDR3 has 14 residues. Germline values: CDR1 LNHDA, CDR2 SQIVND (reference sequence). V lost 1 base and J lost 7, with 11 bases in between. CDR3 loop: CASSIGGTVNEQFF. The CDR3 nucleotides are TGTGCCAGTAGTATAGGCGGGACTGTGAATGAGCAGTTCTTC.

This clone appeared once. The V call is TRBV4-2, the J call TRBJ2-1; 9 positions match TRBD2. Trimming removed 1 base from V and 8 bases from J; junction bases left unmatched: 12. This CDR3 has 17 amino acids. Germline V CDR1 and CDR2: LGHNA, YNFKEQ. CDR3 DNA sequence: TGTGCCAGCAGCCAAGTGTTGGGGCGGGGGGGCCTAGATGAGCAGTTCTTC. Protein: CASSQVLGRGGLDEQFF.

This clone was counted a single time. The J gene is TRBJ2-3, the V gene TRBV25-1; maybe TRBD1 (6 bases). Trimming stripped 7 bases from V and 3 bases from J, with 11 bases between. Germline V lookup: CDR1 MGHDK, CDR2 SYGVNS. CDR3 length equals 13 residues. The CDR3 nucleotides read TGTGCCAGCAAGGGGGTCGGGACAGATACGCAGTATTTT. The encoded protein is CASKGVGTDTQYF. The whole variable domain, remainder taken from reference TRBV25-1 and TRBJ2-3, is EADIYQTPRYLVIGTGKKITLECSQTMGHDKMYWYQQDPGMELHLIHYSYGVNSTEKGDLSSESTVSRIRTEHFPLTLESARPSHTSQYLCASKGVGTDTQYFGPGTRLTVL.

This chain joins TRBV5-1 and TRBJ2-1; TRBD1 agrees at 7 bases. The germline gives CDR1 SGHRS, CDR2 YFSETQ. Trimming at V came to 5 bases and at J to 4 bases, leaving 18 bases not matched to a gene. This CDR3 has 18 amino acids. The CDR3 is CASRRGTGDTDRYNEQFF. In nucleotides, the CDR3 is TGCGCCAGCAGAAGGGGAACAGGGGACACCGACCGATACAATGAGCAGTTCTTC. The full variable domain, completed using reference TRBV5-1 and TRBJ2-1, is KAGVTQTPRYLIKTRGQQVTLSCSPISGHRSVSWYQQTPGQGLQFLFEYFSETQRNKGNFPGRFSGRQFSNSRSEMNVSTLELGDSALYLCASRRGTGDTDRYNEQFFGPGTRLTVL.

The chain links TRBV7-3 to TRBJ2-3, with D possibly matching TRBD1 (5 bases). The V end was cut by 5 bases, the J end by 2 bases, with 14 bases between. Per the germline V gene, CDR1 is SGHTA and CDR2 is FQGTGA. The CDR3 runs to 15 residues. As DNA, the CDR3 is TGTGCCAGCAGCCCAGAAGGGGATCTCACAGATACGCAGTATTTT. Amino acid sequence: CASSPEGDLTDTQYF.